This T cell receptor beta chain comes out of a study of T-cell memory formation after mild COVID-19. Study overall: In these data, TCR clusters were largely donor specific.

TCRdb re-called the 5' RACE reads through MiXCR, storing one row per CDR3 protein. The table records 180,000 or so distinct CDR3 sequences, 15% to 20% of them present only once. The TCR comes from an adult woman who had mild COVID-19 (a few samples of this study predate the infection). Cell type and time point are not known. Specimen: PBMCs or a T cell subset sorted from them (not recorded which).

This CDR3 reads CASSQGTSRIYEQYF. The CDR3 coding sequence is TGTGCCAGCAGTCAAGGGACTAGCAGGATCTACGAGCAGTACTTC. The V gene is TRBV6-2 or TRBV6-3, the J gene TRBJ2-7; 9 nucleotides match TRBD2. CDR1 is MNHEY and CDR2 is SVGEGT in the germline V gene. V was clipped by 5 bases and J by 3 bases; unmatched bases: 8. The length of the CDR3 is 15 residues.